The clone carrying this TCR beta chain has only one observation. A Seattle source enrolled patients during active infection and followed them longitudinally. The table came from immunoSEQ multiplex PCR; TCRdb's copy has only in-frame clones and leaves some out. The profile shows about 250,000 clones, nearly 90% of them singletons. CDR1 is SGHVS, CDR2 FQNEAQ, per germline. Trimming stripped 2 bases from V and 7 bases from J, with 11 bases between. The CDR3 is made up of 14 amino acids. This specimen comes from a study of blood T cell repertoires in COVID-19. About the research overall: PBMCs, B-cell-depleted T cells, or T cells provided the cDNA or gDNA that made up the material.

The source material was peripheral blood. The rearrangement joins TRBV7-8 to TRBJ1-4; D may be TRBD1 (5 bases). The receptor was isolated from a woman aged 55 to 70 with COVID-19, enrolled during active disease. The CDR3, as DNA: TGTGCCAGCAGCTTATTCGCGACAGTTGAAAAACTGTTTTTT. Protein product: CASSLFATVEKLFF.